This T cell receptor beta chain was documented in a study of T cell repertoires in cytomegalovirus infection (dated by TCRdb to 2018 to 2020). For context, the study as a whole: Alongside well-studied HLA-B-restricted epitopes, the peptide stimulations were aimed at recently identified HLA-C-restricted CMV epitopes, whose presentation resists viral immunomodulation. Because public TCR beta signatures pointed to carriage of CMV infection together with the matching HLA type, the HLA type of each donor mattered for the analysis.

A remark on this clonotype: Its antigen is still unknown. One base away there is no much larger clone; base qualities are not given.

Inclusive of the bounding cysteine and phenylalanine, the CDR3 is 15 residues long. Only CDR3 DNA is held: 45 bases, read in frame from base 1. Reading the germline V gene (reference sequence) gives CDR1 SEHNR and CDR2 FQNEAQ. Between the V and J ends, shortened by 0 bases and 10 bases respectively, the junction contains 16 bases. Reads for this sample came from an Illumina HiSeq 1500. The public reads were run again by TCRdb, first through fastp at Q25 and then through MiXCR, and only productive beta chains were kept. Identical CDR3 proteins give one entry, which carries the most common genes and DNA. This sample lists roughly 990,000 distinct CDR3 sequences; approximately 31% were detected once. Around 15% of the sample goes to the ten largest clones. Study-level results and caveats: The ex vivo response was dominated by HLA-C-restricted CMV-specific TCR beta clonotypes, which also provided the single most frequent clonotype in two of eight donors. In both this cohort and an independent roughly 330-donor cohort, the cumulative frequency of public TCR beta family members distinguished carriers of CMV infection plus the relevant HLA type.

What this sample's treatment or condition label stands for: in vitro stimulation with specific CMV peptide epitopes to enrich CMV-specific T cells. The rearrangement combines TRBV7-9 with TRBJ2-1, with no D gene named confidently. The receptor comes from a human donor in good health (CMV status not recorded). Some clones in this sample may be carry-over from other donors' samples. This material consisted of cultured CD8+ T cells from PBMCs, taken from culture after CMV antigen stimulation. Here is the DNA: TGTGCCAGCAGCTTAGCTCGGTTTTCGCCAGAGGAGCAGTTCTTC. This gives the protein CASSLARFSPEEQFF.